These T cell receptor beta chains were read from a single sample in a study of T-cell reconstitution after alpha-beta-depleted transplantation in children. TCRdb analysed the PCR reads with MiXCR anew, one entry per CDR3 protein. The sample lists 200,000 to 250,000 distinct CDR3 sequences, about 11% occurring once. The sample here was PBMCs, taken before TCRalphabeta/CD19-depleted stem cell transplant. The receptors come from a child less than two years old with acute myeloid leukemia, due to receive a stem cell transplant. CDR3s include the opening cysteine and the closing phenylalanine or tryptophan. D genes are given only for firm matches. Only some rows state a clone size, as once, few, many or a class for expanded clones.

-,many,TRBV5-1,TRBJ1-1,CASSLEVGTEAFF,TGCGCCAGCAGCTTGGAGGTCGGAACTGAAGCTTTCTTT
TRBD2,many,TRBV7-2,TRBJ2-1,CASTLASGRAYNEQFF,TGTGCCAGCACCTTAGCCAGCGGGAGGGCCTACAATGAGCAGTTCTTC
TRBD2,many,TRBV7-6,TRBJ2-1,CASSKLAGLGYNEQFF,TGTGCCAGCAGCAAACTAGCGGGACTTGGATACAATGAGCAGTTCTTC
TRBD1,many,TRBV7-2,TRBJ2-7,CASSSFTGGLEQYF,TGTGCCAGCAGCTCTTTCACAGGGGGCCTCGAGCAGTACTTC
-,many,TRBV10-3,TRBJ2-2,CAITREPNTGELFF,TGTGCCATCACAAGGGAGCCGAACACCGGGGAGCTGTTTTTT
TRBD1,many,TRBV7-2,TRBJ1-2,CASSTDRLTGAYGYTF,TGTGCCAGCAGCACGGATCGCTTGACAGGGGCCTATGGCTACACCTTC
-,many,TRBV5-1,TRBJ1-1,CASSRRGNTEAFF,TGCGCCAGCAGCCGTAGAGGGAACACTGAAGCTTTCTTT
TRBD1,-,TRBV5-1,TRBJ2-2,CASRLGQLNSNTGELFF,TGCGCCAGCAGGCTGGGACAGTTAAATTCCAACACCGGGGAGCTGTTTTTT
-,many,TRBV24-1,TRBJ2-1,CATSASGSYNEQFF,TGTGCCACCAGTGCCTCCGGATCCTACAATGAGCAGTTCTTC
-,-,TRBV7-9,TRBJ1-4,CASSLARQGGEKLFF,TGTGCCAGCAGCTTAGCGAGGCAGGGCGGGGAAAAACTGTTTTTT
TRBD2,many,TRBV5-1,TRBJ2-5,CASKRGVGETQYF,TGCGCCAGCAAACGGGGGGTCGGAGAGACCCAGTACTTC
-,many,TRBV10-3,TRBJ2-7,CVTGTEGNEQYF,TGTGTCACAGGTACTGAGGGGAACGAGCAGTACTTC
-,many,TRBV20-1,TRBJ1-1,CSAGGVRNTEAFF,TGCAGTGCCGGGGGCGTACGGAACACTGAAGCTTTCTTT
-,many,TRBV28,TRBJ1-5,CASSLRAVSNQPQHF,TGTGCCAGCAGTTTAAGGGCAGTTAGCAATCAGCCCCAGCATTTT
-,many,TRBV20-1,TRBJ2-7,CSARAPWGYEQYF,TGCAGTGCTAGAGCACCCTGGGGTTACGAGCAGTACTTC
TRBD1,many,TRBV5-1,TRBJ1-1,CASSLDRGVTEAFF,TGCGCCAGCAGCTTGGACAGGGGAGTCACTGAAGCTTTCTTT
-,few,TRBV18,TRBJ2-7,CASSRHPREQYF,TGTGCCAGCTCACGACACCCCCGAGAGCAGTACTTC
TRBD2,many,TRBV20-1,TRBJ2-7,CSARTSENEQYF,TGCAGTGCTAGAACTAGCGAGAACGAGCAGTACTTC
-,many,TRBV20-1,TRBJ2-3,CSARDEGFKGTDTQYF,TGCAGTGCTAGAGATGAGGGGTTTAAGGGCACAGATACGCAGTATTTT
-,many,TRBV11-1,TRBJ1-1,CASSPTRGGRSRVDEAFF,TGTGCCAGCAGCCCCACGAGAGGGGGGAGGTCGAGAGTGGATGAAGCTTTCTTT
TRBD1,-,TRBV28,TRBJ1-1,CASSFLQGASEAFF,TGTGCCAGCAGTTTCCTCCAGGGGGCCTCTGAAGCTTTCTTT
-,many,TRBV5-1,TRBJ2-1,CASSLSGFSYNEQFF,TGCGCCAGCAGCTTGTCGGGTTTCTCCTACAATGAGCAGTTCTTC
TRBD1,-,TRBV7-6,TRBJ2-5,CASSLEPGGFETQYF,TGTGCCAGCAGCTTAGAGCCAGGGGGATTCGAGACCCAGTACTTC
-,many,TRBV15,TRBJ1-4,CATSRDLAHNEKLFF,TGTGCCACCAGCAGAGATCTAGCACATAATGAAAAACTGTTTTTT
-,-,TRBV3-1,TRBJ2-1,CASSQVSSTRGRNAQFF,TGTGCCAGCAGCCAAGTCAGCTCGACTAGGGGGAGGAATGCGCAGTTCTTC
-,few,TRBV6-2/TRBV6-3,TRBJ2-1,CASRPGLYNEQFF,TGTGCCAGCAGGCCGGGACTCTACAATGAGCAGTTCTTC
-,few,TRBV6-1,TRBJ2-2,CASPDQNTGELFF,TGTGCCAGCCCGGACCAGAACACCGGGGAGCTGTTTTTT
-,few,TRBV3-1,TRBJ1-6,CASSRESGDSPLHF,TGTGCCAGCAGCCGAGAGAGTGGGGATTCACCCCTCCACTTT